This T cell receptor beta chain emerged from a study of blood T cell repertoires in COVID-19. Sequenced by immunoSEQ multiplex PCR; TCRdb stores in-frame clones only, minus some. This sample has about 46,000 clones; more than 85% occur once, and the top ten carry 3.1%. This clone was observed once. The CDR3 consists of 20 residues. In germline, CDR1 is GTSNPN, CDR2 SVGIG (reference sequence). J was trimmed by 1 base and V by 4 bases; bases with no gene match: 20. The V call is TRBV30, the J call TRBJ1-3; 9 nucleotides align to TRBD1. The receptor comes from a man aged 50-59 years with acute or convalescent COVID-19. Sequencing input: peripheral blood. CDR3 nucleotides: TGTGCCTGGAAATTTGGAGTTCGTGAGGGACAGGGTGCTTCTGGAAACACCATATATTTT. Protein: CAWKFGVREGQGASGNTIYF.